The 10 T cell receptor beta chains below were found in one sample sequenced in a study of OX40 agonist ivuxolimab in advanced cancers. Measured with immunoSEQ multiplex PCR; TCRdb has only the in-frame clones, and not every one. The table records roughly 90,000 clones, roughly 89% of them present only once. The source was CD4+ or CD8+ T cells sorted from blood, collected in a trial of the OX40 agonist ivuxolimab. These receptors all stem from an adult with an advanced solid tumor such as melanoma, head and neck, liver or kidney cancer.

This chain uses TRBV30 with TRBJ1-6, with no clear D. Germline assignment: CDR1 GTSNPN and CDR2 SVGIG (reference sequence). CDR3 length: 13 amino acids. V lost 7 bases and J lost 4, with 11 bases in between. CDR3 bases: TGTGCCTACAAAGAGGAGTATAATTCACCCCTCCACTTT. Its translation: CAYKEEYNSPLHF.

V gene TRBV5-6 combines with J gene TRBJ2-7; TRBD1 or TRBD2 may be the D gene (5 bases each). In germline, CDR1 is SGHDT, CDR2 YYEEEE. V dropped 0 bases and J dropped 1 base, with 11 bases sitting between them. The CDR3 runs to 15 residues. This CDR3 reads CASSLGGGRSYEQYF. The CDR3 nucleotides are TGTGCCAGCAGCTTGGGTGGGGGTAGGTCCTACGAGCAGTACTTC.

V is TRBV5-1 and J is TRBJ2-2; a possible D gene is TRBD1 (6 bases). With 3 bases removed from V and 4 bases from J, the gap between germline ends came to 10 bases. CDR3 length equals 14 residues. Germline CDR1 reads SGHRS; CDR2 reads YFSETQ. The CDR3, as DNA: TGCGCCAGCAGCTCCCAGGGGTTCACCGGGGAGCTGTTTTTT. Translated: CASSSQGFTGELFF.

J is TRBJ2-1 and V is TRBV2, with 14 bases aligning to TRBD2. The CDR3 spans 14 residues. Trimming cost V 6 bases and J 9 bases; bases outside gene matches: 4. The germline V gene encodes CDR1 SNHLY and CDR2 FYNNEI. CDR3 region: CASRGLAGVSEQFF. CDR3 sequence (DNA): TGTGCCAGCAGGGGACTAGCGGGAGTTAGTGAGCAGTTCTTC. The variable domain in full, with the rest retrieved from reference TRBV2 and TRBJ2-1, is EPEVTQTPSHQVTQMGQEVILRCVPISNHLYFYWYRQILGQKVEFLVSFYNNEISEKSEIFDDQFSVERPDGSNFTLKIRSTKLEDSAMYFCASRGLAGVSEQFFGPGTRLTVL.

The V gene is TRBV11-2, the J gene TRBJ1-1, with a weak D call TRBD1 (5 bases). Trimming cost V 5 bases and J 11 bases, with 21 bases left between them. Germline V gene lookup returns CDR1 SGHAT and CDR2 FQNNGV. The CDR3 covers 14 residues. CDR3 DNA: TGTGCCAGCAGCCGTGCAGGAGCAGGGACGTCCGCTTTCTTT. Translation gives CASSRAGAGTSAFF.

This chain links TRBV7-9 with TRBJ1-4, with D unclear. The germline V gene has CDR1 SEHNR and CDR2 FQNEAQ (reference sequence). The CDR3 extends over 16 amino acids. Trimming shortened V by 2 bases and J by 4 bases, and 14 bases separated the two germline ends. CDR3 sequence reads: CASSLPGIPRNEKLFF. DNA for the CDR3: TGTGCCAGCAGCTTACCCGGGATACCCCGTAATGAAAAACTGTTTTTT.

This clone was seen only a few times. The chain employs TRBV29-1 and TRBJ2-1, with 10 bases fitting TRBD2. Germline values: CDR1 SQVTM, CDR2 ANQGSEA. With 0 bases clipped from V and 5 bases from J, the junction kept 7 bases outside the gene matches. The CDR3 is 16 residues long. The CDR3 bases are TGCAGCGTTGAAGATCTGCGGCTAGCGGGAGACAATGAGCAGTTCTTC. Translation gives CSVEDLRLAGDNEQFF.

Worth noting for this clone: At one end the junction does not follow the germline gene, possibly because of a read error. The chain carries TRBV7-7 and TRBJ2-7, with a tentative D call TRBD2 (5 bases). This CDR3 comprises 12 residues. Germline CDR1 reads SSHAT; CDR2 reads FNYEAQ (reference sequence). CDR3 sequence reads: CASSSTSYEQYF. The CDR3 bases are TGTGCTAGCAGCTCAACTAGTTACGAGCAGTACTTC.

V is TRBV6-1 and J is TRBJ2-2; unclear D gene. Germline V CDR1 and CDR2: MNHNS, SASEGT. The CDR3 extends over 14 amino acids. V lost 4 bases and J lost 0, with 6 bases in between. The chain's CDR3 is CASSGYANTGELFF. The DNA of the CDR3 is TGTGCCAGCAGTGGGTACGCGAACACCGGGGAGCTGTTTTTT.

The chain has TRBV19 and TRBJ1-5; 10 bases line up with TRBD1. V was pared by 6 bases and J by 6 bases, with 5 bases of the junction left unmatched. In germline, CDR1 is LNHDA, CDR2 SQIVND (reference sequence). This CDR3 has 14 residues. The CDR3: CASRRQGASQPQHF. As DNA, the CDR3 is TGTGCCAGTAGAAGACAGGGGGCTAGTCAGCCCCAGCATTTT.